The clone carrying this T cell receptor beta chain was counted at least ten times. Its antigen is currently unknown. Orbital computed tomography, thyroid ultrasound, TRAb, serum thyroxine and clinical symptoms formed the basis of diagnosis. As the template, RNA transcripts were used to amplify TCR beta CDR3 regions. The library came from an HTBI-primed first-round RT-PCR and a second-round multiplex PCR. TCRdb processed the multiplex PCR reads anew with MiXCR; each CDR3 protein has one entry. The sample yields about 660,000 distinct CDR3 sequences, about two fifths seen once. The data are from a study of Graves' ophthalmopathy and Graves' hyperthyroidism. CDR1 and CDR2 from the germline V gene are SEHNR and FQNEAQ (reference sequence). This CDR3 has 13 residues. Trimming cost V 5 bases and J 4 bases, with 11 bases left between them. Study findings and constraints: Most expanded clonotypes from thyroid (those above 0.001 frequency) were also found in blood.

V gene TRBV7-9 combines with J gene TRBJ2-5; D unclear. Sequencing was done on a sample of peripheral blood. This sequence originates from an adult man with Graves' ophthalmopathy. CDR3 coding DNA: TGTGCCAGCAGCGACGCAAACCGAGAGACCCAGTACTTC. It is translated as CASSDANRETQYF.